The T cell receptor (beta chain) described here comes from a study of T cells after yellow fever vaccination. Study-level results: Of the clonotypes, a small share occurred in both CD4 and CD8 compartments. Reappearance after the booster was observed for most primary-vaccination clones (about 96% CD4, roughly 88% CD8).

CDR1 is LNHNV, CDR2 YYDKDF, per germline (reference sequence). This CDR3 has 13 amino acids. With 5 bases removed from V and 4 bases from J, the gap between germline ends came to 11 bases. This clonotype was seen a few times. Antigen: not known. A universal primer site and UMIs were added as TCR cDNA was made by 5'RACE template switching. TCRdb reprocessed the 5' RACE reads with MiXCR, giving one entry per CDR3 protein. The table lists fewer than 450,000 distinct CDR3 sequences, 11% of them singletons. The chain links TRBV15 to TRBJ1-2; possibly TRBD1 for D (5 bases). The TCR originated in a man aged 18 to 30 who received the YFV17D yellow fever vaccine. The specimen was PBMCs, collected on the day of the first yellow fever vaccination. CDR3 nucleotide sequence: TGTGCCACCAGCCAAGGGAGGGGCTATGGCTACACCTTC. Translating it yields CATSQGRGYGYTF. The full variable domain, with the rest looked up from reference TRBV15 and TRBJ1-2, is DAMVIQNPRYQVTQFGKPVTLSCSQTLNHNVMYWYQQKSSQAPKLLFHYYDKDFNNEADTPDNFQSRRPNTSFCFLDIRSPGLGDTAMYLCATSQGRGYGYTFGSGTRLTVV.